This TCR beta chain appears in the sequencing data of a study of preoperative IRX-2 immunotherapy in early breast cancer. The repertoire was sequenced with immunoSEQ multiplex PCR; TCRdb's copy has only in-frame clones and lacks some. The data hold 15,000 to 25,000 clones, with about 85% observed a single time. Treatment noted: preoperative locoregional IRX-2 cytokine immunotherapy. Preoperative locoregional IRX-2 cytokine immunotherapy was tested in the phase Ib source study. There are 15 residues in the CDR3. V shed 2 bases and J shed 1 base, with 11 bases lying between them. CDR1 is LNHDA, CDR2 SQIVND, per germline (reference sequence).

The gene calls are TRBV19 and TRBJ1-1; D gene uncertain. This receptor was taken from a human donor with breast cancer. Specimen: lymph node tissue, collected after IRX-2 immunotherapy. The CDR3 loop is CASSITAAENTEAFF. The CDR3 DNA sequence: TGTGCCAGTAGTATAACGGCAGCAGAGAACACTGAAGCTTTCTTT.